This T cell receptor (beta chain) was captured by sequencing in a study of cytomegalovirus exposure and HLA in healthy donors. Healthy people donating bone marrow made up the donors. The V segment lost 4 bases and the J segment 6 bases; nucleotides outside the gene matches: 11. CDR1 MNHEY and CDR2 SMNVEV come from the germline V gene (reference sequence). The CDR3 extends over 16 amino acids. PCR used 60 Vbeta primers and 13 Jbeta primers. Method: immunoSEQ multiplex PCR; TCRdb's copy keeps in-frame clones and lacks some. The sample carries under 200,000 clones, 65% to 85% recorded once. The TCR was taken from a woman in her twenties or thirties in good health and CMV-seropositive. The sequencing input was PBMCs. The chain employs TRBV27 and TRBJ2-3, with 9 nucleotides matching TRBD1. In DNA form, the CDR3 reads TGTGCCAGCAGTTGGCTGGGACAGGGAAATTTGGATACGCAGTATTTT. Its protein is CASSWLGQGNLDTQYF.